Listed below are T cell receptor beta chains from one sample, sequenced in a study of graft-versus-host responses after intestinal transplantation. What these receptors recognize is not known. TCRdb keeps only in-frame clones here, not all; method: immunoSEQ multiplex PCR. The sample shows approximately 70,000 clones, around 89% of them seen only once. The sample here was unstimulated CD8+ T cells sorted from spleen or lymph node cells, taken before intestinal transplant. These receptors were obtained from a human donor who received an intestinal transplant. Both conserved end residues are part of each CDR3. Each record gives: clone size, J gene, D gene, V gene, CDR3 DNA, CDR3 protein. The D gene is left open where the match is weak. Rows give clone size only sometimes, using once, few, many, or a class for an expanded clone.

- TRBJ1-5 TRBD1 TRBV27 TGTGCCAGCAGCAGGGGGTATAGCAATCAGCCCCAGCATTTT CASSRGYSNQPQHF
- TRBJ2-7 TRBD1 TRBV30 TGTGCCTGGAGTGAGACAGGGTCGGGCTACGAGCAGTACTTC CAWSETGSGYEQYF
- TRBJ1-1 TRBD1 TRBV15 TGTGCCACCAGCAGGGACAGGGGGCCGGGTACTGAAGCTTTCTTT CATSRDRGPGTEAFF
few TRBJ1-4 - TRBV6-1 TGTGCCAGCAGTGTTGCAGGGGATTCTGGAAAACTGTTTTTT CASSVAGDSGKLFF
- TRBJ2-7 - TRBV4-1 TGCGCCAGCAGCCAAGTAACAGCCTACGAGCAGTACTTC CASSQVTAYEQYF
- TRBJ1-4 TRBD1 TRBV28 TGTGCCAGCAGTTTCCATCGGGACAGGGACTCAACTAATGAAAAACTGTTTTTT CASSFHRDRDSTNEKLFF
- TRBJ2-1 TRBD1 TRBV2 TGTGCCAGAGAATCCGGGACAGGGAAATTCTTC CARESGTGKFF
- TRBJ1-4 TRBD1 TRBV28 TGTGCCAGCAGTTTCACCTCGGGACAGAGAAAACTGTTTTTT CASSFTSGQRKLFF
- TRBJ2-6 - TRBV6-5 TGTGCCAGCACCTCAGGGGTATCTGGGGCCAACGTCCTGACTTTC CASTSGVSGANVLTF
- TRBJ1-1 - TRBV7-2 TGTGCCAGCAGCTTGGACCCGGGAGCAGAAGCTTTCTTT CASSLDPGAEAFF
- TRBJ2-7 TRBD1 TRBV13 TGTGCCAGCAGCTCTGCCCCCGGGACAGGGTTCCACGAGCAGTACTTC CASSSAPGTGFHEQYF
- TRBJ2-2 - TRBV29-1 TGCAGCGTTCACACAGCCGGGGAGCTGTTTTTT CSVHTAGELFF
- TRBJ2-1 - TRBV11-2 TGTGCCAGCAGCCGCCCCCCAGGCCTCCCCGCCTACAATGAGCAGTTCTTC CASSRPPGLPAYNEQFF
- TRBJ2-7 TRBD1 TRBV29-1 TGCAGCGTTGCCGGGACAGGGGGTTACGAGCAGTACTTC CSVAGTGGYEQYF
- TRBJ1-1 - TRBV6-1 TGTGCCAGCAGTGCTCCAAGGGGGGGGACGGTAAACACTGAAGCTTTCTTT CASSAPRGGTVNTEAFF
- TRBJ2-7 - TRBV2 TGTGCCAGCAGTGTTCAGAGGGACGGGAGCGACTACGAGCAGTACTTC CASSVQRDGSDYEQYF
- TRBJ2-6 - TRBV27 TGTGCCAGCAGCCCGTCTGGGGCCAACGTCCTGACTTTC CASSPSGANVLTF
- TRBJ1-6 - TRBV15 TGTGCCACCAGCAGAGAGAGGGGGTGGTCACCCCTCCACTTT CATSRERGWSPLHF
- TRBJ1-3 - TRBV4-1 TGCGCCAGCAGCTACTCTGGAAACACCATATATTTT CASSYSGNTIYF
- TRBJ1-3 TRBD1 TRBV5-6 TGTGCCAGCAGCTCGAGCAGGGACAGACGAAACACCATATATTTT CASSSSRDRRNTIYF
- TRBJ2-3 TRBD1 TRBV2 TGTGCCAGTCACAGGGGGATAAGGACAGATACGCAGTATTTT CASHRGIRTDTQYF
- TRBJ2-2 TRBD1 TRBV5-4 TGTGCCAGCAGCCGGGGGACAGGGGGAACCGGGGAGCTGTTTTTT CASSRGTGGTGELFF
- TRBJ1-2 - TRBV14 TGTGCCAGCAGCCAAGGGGCAGGGTTAACCTATGGCTACACCTTC CASSQGAGLTYGYTF
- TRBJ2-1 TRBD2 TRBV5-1 TGCGCCAGCAGGGGGGGGAGGACTAGCGAACGTCAGTTCTTC CASRGGRTSERQFF
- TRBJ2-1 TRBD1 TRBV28 TGTGCCAGCGATCCCATAGACAGGGAAAGCTCCTACAATGAGCAGTTCTTC CASDPIDRESSYNEQFF
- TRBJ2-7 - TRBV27 TGTGCCAGCAGTTACAGGACACAGTACGAGCAGTACTTC CASSYRTQYEQYF
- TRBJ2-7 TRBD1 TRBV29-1 TGCAGCGTATGGACAGGGGACAGCTACGAGCAGTACTTC CSVWTGDSYEQYF
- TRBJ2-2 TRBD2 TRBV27 TGTGCCAGCAGTAGGACTAGCGGGGGGGCAAGGGACACCGGGGAGCTGTTTTTT CASSRTSGGARDTGELFF
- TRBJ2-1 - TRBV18 TGTGCCAGCTCACCCAAGGGTTCAGGGAATGAGCAGTTCTTC CASSPKGSGNEQFF
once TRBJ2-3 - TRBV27 TGTGCCAGCAGTTTCTCGGGGACAAATACGCAGTATTTT CASSFSGTNTQYF
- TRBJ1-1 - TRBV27 TGTGCCAGCAGTTTAGTAATGAACACTGAAGCTTTCTTT CASSLVMNTEAFF
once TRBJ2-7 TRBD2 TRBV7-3 TGTGCCAGCAGCGAATGGGGGGGGAAAGAGCAGTACTTC CASSEWGGKEQYF
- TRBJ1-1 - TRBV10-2 TGCGCCAGCAGTGAGTTGGACTGGAACACTGAAGCTTTCTTT CASSELDWNTEAFF
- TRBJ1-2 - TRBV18 TGTGCCAGCTCACCAGTACTCTCAGGGTTTGGCTACACCTTC CASSPVLSGFGYTF
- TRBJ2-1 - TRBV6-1 TGTGCCAGCAGTGAAGAAGTCGTTCTAGCGAGCTCCTACAATGAGCAGTTCTTC CASSEEVVLASSYNEQFF
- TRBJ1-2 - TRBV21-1 TGTGCCAGCAGCTCAAATGTTAACTATGGCTACACCTTC CASSSNVNYGYTF